Sequencing of this TCR beta chain was carried out in a study of blood T cell repertoires in COVID-19. Study at large: Acute and convalescent COVID-19 samples came from the United States, Italy and Spain. T cells, B-cell-depleted T cells, or PBMCs supplied cDNA or gDNA.

In the authors' workflow: Estimation of nucleated cell counts was performed using reference gene primer amplification. Sequencing used immunoSEQ multiplex PCR; TCRdb keeps in-frame clones, though not all of them. The DNA gave D and trimming, while V, J and clone size come from that table. The sample includes about 70,000 clones, about 87% seen only once; the top ten take 4% to 5.5%. The CDR3 length is 14 residues. With V trimmed by 0 bases and J by 10 bases, 3 bases remained unmatched. Germline CDR1 reads MRHNA; CDR2 reads SNTAGT. This receptor was identified in a man aged 50-59 years with active COVID-19. Sequenced material: peripheral blood. The V and J genes are TRBV6-4 and TRBJ2-1; TRBD2 aligns across 10 bases. CDR3 sequence (DNA): TGTGCCAGCAGTGACTCTAGGGGACTAGCGGAGCAGTTCTTC. Protein product: CASSDSRGLAEQFF.